The table lists the clone carrying this T cell receptor beta chain with a count of one. The data are from a study of blood T cell repertoires in COVID-19. Turning to the study itself: T cells, B-cell-depleted T cells, or PBMCs supplied cDNA or gDNA.

Unmatched junction bases numbered 5, after V lost 0 bases and J lost 2 bases. The germline V gene has CDR1 MGHRA and CDR2 YSYEKL. This CDR3 is 16 amino acids long. The table came from immunoSEQ multiplex PCR; TCRdb's copy has only in-frame clones and leaves some out. The profile shows about 240,000 clones, about 83% of them singletons. Sequencing was done on a sample of peripheral blood. This TCR came from a man aged 25-40 years who had recovered from COVID-19. The rearrangement uses TRBV4-1 and TRBJ2-3; 7 nucleotides line up with TRBD1. This CDR3 is CASSQEDRFDTDTQYF. In DNA form, the CDR3 reads TGCGCCAGCAGCCAAGAGGACAGGTTTGACACAGATACGCAGTATTTT.